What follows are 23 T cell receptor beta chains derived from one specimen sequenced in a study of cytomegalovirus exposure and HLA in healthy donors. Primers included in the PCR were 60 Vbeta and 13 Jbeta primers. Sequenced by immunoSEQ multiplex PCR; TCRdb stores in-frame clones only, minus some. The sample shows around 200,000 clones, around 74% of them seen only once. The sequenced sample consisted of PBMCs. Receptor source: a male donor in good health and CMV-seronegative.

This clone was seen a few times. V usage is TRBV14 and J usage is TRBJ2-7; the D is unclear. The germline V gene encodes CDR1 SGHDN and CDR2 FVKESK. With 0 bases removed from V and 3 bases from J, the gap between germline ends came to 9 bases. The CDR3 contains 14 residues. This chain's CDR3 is CASSQDPGRYEQYF. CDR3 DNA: TGTGCCAGCAGCCAAGATCCGGGTCGCTACGAGCAGTACTTC.

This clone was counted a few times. This chain's CDR3 is CASSRDRGNQPQHF. Here the CDR3 DNA reads TGTGCCAGCAGCCGGGACAGGGGTAATCAGCCCCAGCATTTT. The rearrangement joins TRBV10-3 to TRBJ1-5, with 10 bases identical to TRBD1. The CDR3 covers 14 residues. Germline values: CDR1 ENHRY, CDR2 SYGVKD. With 10 bases clipped from V and 4 bases from J, the junction kept 7 bases outside the gene matches.

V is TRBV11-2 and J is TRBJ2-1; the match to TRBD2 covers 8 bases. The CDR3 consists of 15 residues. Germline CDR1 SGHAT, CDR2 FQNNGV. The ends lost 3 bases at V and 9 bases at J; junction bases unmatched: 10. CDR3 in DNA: TGTGCCAGCAGCTTCGGTCGGACTAGCTCTCCTGAGCAGTTCTTC. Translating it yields CASSFGRTSSPEQFF.

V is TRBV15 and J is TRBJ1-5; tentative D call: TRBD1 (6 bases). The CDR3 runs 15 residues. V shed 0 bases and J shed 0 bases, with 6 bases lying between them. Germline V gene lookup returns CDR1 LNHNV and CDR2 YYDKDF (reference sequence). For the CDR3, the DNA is TGTGCCACCAGCAGAGACAGGGGTAGCAATCAGCCCCAGCATTTT. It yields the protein CATSRDRGSNQPQHF. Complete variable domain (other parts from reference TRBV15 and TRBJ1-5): DAMVIQNPRYQVTQFGKPVTLSCSQTLNHNVMYWYQQKSSQAPKLLFHYYDKDFNNEADTPDNFQSRRPNTSFCFLDIRSPGLGDTAMYLCATSRDRGSNQPQHFGDGTRLSIL.

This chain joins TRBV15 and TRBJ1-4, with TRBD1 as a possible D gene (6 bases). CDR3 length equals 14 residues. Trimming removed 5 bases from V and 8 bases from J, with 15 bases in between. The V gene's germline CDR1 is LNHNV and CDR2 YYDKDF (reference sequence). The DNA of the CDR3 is TGTGCCACCAGCGGCAGGGGTGGGGGCGAAAAACTGTTTTTT. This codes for CATSGRGGGEKLFF.

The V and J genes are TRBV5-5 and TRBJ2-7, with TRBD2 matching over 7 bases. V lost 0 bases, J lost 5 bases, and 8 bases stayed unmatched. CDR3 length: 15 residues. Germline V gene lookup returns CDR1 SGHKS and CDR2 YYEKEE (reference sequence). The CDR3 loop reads CASSLATSDMNEQYF. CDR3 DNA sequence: TGTGCCAGCAGCTTGGCCACTAGCGACATGAACGAGCAGTACTTC. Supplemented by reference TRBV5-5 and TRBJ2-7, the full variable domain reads DAGVTQSPTHLIKTRGQQVTLRCSPISGHKSVSWYQQVLGQGPQFIFQYYEKEERGRGNFPDRFSARQFPNYSSELNVNALLLGDSALYLCASSLATSDMNEQYFGPGTRLTVT.

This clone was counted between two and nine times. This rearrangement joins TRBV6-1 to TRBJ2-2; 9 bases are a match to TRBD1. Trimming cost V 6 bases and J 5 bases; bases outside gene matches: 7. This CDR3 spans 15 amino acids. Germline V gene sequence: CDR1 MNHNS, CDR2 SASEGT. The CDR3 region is CASRPDRGLTGELFF. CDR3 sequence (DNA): TGTGCCAGCAGGCCGGACAGGGGTTTAACCGGGGAGCTGTTTTTT.

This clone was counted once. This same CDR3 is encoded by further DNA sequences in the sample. CDR3 bases: TGTGCCAGTAGCCGACAGGGTGTTCTGGAAGCTTTCTTT. This codes for CASSRQGVLEAFF. The chain has TRBV7-9 and TRBJ1-1, with TRBD1 matching 7 bases. V shed 9 bases, J shed 8 bases, and the junction held 12 bases outside the gene matches. Germline V gives CDR1 SEHNR, CDR2 FQNEAQ (reference sequence). This CDR3 region has 13 residues.

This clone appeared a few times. CDR3 region: CASSLGTGGGQPQHF. CDR3 nucleotide sequence: TGTGCCAGCAGCTTAGGGACAGGGGGCGGGCAGCCCCAGCATTTT. This chain uses TRBV13 with TRBJ1-5, with 10 bases fitting TRBD1. The CDR3 runs to 15 residues. With 0 bases clipped from V and 7 bases from J, the junction kept 3 bases outside the gene matches. CDR1 and CDR2 from the germline V gene are PRHDT and FYEKMQ (reference sequence).

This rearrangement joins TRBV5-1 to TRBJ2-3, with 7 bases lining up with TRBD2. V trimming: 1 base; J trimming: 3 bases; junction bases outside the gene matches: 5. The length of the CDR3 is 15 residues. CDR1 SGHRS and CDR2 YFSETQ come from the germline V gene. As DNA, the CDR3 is TGCGCCAGCAGCTTGATCCTAGCGGATACAGATACGCAGTATTTT. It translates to CASSLILADTDTQYF.

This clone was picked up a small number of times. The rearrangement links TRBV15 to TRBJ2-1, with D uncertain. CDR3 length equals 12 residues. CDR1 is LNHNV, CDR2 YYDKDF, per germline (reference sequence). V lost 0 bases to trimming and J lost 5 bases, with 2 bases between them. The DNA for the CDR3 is TGTGCCACCAGCAGAGATAACAATGAGCAGTTCTTC. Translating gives CATSRDNNEQFF. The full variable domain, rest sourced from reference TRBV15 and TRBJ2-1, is DAMVIQNPRYQVTQFGKPVTLSCSQTLNHNVMYWYQQKSSQAPKLLFHYYDKDFNNEADTPDNFQSRRPNTSFCFLDIRSPGLGDTAMYLCATSRDNNEQFFGPGTRLTVL.

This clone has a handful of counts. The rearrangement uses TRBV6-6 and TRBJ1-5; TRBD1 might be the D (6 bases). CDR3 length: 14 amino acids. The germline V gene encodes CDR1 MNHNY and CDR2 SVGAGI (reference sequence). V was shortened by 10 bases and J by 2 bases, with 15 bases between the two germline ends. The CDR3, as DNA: TGTGCCATAAGAACAGGGCAGGGCAATCAGCCCCAGCATTTT. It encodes CAIRTGQGNQPQHF.

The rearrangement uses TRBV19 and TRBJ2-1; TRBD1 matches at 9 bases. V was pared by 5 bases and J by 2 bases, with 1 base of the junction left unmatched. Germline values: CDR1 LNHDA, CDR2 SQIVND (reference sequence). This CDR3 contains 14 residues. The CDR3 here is CASSRDRAYNEQFF. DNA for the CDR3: TGTGCCAGTAGTCGGGACAGGGCCTACAATGAGCAGTTCTTC.

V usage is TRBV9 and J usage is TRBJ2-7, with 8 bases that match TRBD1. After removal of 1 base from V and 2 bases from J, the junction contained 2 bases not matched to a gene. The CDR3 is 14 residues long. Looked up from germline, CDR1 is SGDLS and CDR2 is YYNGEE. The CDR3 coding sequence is TGTGCCAGCAGCGTATCACAGGGGGCCTACGAGCAGTACTTC. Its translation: CASSVSQGAYEQYF.

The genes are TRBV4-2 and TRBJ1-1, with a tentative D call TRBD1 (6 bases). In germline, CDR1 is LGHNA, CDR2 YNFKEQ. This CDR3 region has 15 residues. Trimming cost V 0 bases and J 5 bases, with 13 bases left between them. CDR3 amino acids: CASSQDTGQGTEAFF. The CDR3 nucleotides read TGTGCCAGCAGCCAAGATACAGGGCAGGGAACTGAAGCTTTCTTT.

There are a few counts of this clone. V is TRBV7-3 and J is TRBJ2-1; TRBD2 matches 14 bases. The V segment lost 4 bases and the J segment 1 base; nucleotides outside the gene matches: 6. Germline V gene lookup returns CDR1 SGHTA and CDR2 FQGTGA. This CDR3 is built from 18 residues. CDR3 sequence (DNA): TGTGCCAGCAGCTCCGGGACTAGCGGGAGTACGTCCTACAATGAGCAGTTCTTC. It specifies CASSSGTSGSTSYNEQFF.

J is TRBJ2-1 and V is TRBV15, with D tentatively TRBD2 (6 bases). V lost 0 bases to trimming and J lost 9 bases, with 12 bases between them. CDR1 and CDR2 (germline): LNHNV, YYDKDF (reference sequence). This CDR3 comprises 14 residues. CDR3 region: CATSRDIRETEQFF. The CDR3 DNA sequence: TGTGCCACCAGCAGAGATATTCGGGAGACTGAGCAGTTCTTC.

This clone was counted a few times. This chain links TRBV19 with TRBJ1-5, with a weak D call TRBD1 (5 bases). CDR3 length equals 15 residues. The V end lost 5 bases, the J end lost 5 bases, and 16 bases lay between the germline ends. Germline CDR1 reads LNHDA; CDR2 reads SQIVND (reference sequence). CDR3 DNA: TGTGCCAGTAGTGCCGGCGGGGGGTTTCATCAGCCCCAGCATTTT. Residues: CASSAGGGFHQPQHF.

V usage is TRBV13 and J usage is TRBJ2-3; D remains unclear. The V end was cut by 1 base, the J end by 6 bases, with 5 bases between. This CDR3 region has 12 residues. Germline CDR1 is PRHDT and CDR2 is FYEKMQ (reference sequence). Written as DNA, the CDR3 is TGTGCCAGCAGCTTAGTAGTGGATACGCAGTATTTT. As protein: CASSLVVDTQYF. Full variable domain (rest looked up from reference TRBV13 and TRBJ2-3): AAGVIQSPRHLIKEKRETATLKCYPIPRHDTVYWYQQGPGQDPQFLISFYEKMQSDKGSIPDRFSAQQFSDYHSELNMSSLELGDSALYFCASSLVVDTQYFGPGTRLTVL.

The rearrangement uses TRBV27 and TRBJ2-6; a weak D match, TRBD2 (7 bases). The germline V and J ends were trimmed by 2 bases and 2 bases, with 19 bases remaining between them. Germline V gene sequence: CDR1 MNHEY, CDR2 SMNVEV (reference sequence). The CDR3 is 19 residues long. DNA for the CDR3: TGTGCCAGCAGTTTAAGGGGGAGGGGGGTCCTAACTGGGGCCAACGTCCTGACTTTC. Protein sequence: CASSLRGRGVLTGANVLTF.

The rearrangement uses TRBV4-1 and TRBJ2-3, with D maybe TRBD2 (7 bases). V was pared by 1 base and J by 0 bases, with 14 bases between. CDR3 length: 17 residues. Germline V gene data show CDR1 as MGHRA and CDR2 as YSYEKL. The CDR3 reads CASSQAGGQPSTDTQYF. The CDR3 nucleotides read TGCGCCAGCAGCCAAGCCGGGGGGCAACCTAGCACAGATACGCAGTATTTT.

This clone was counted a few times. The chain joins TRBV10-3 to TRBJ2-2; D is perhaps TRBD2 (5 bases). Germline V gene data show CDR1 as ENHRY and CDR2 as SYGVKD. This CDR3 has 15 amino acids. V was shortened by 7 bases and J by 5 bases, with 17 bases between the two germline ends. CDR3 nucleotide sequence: TGTGCCATCAAAGAGGGAATACAGTCGACCGGGGAGCTGTTTTTT. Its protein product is CAIKEGIQSTGELFF.

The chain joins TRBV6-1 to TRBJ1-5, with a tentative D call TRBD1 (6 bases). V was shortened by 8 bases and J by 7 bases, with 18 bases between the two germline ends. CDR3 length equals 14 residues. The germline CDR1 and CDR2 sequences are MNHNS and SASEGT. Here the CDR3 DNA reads TGTGCCAGCCACAGGGTAGTCGCACAACAGCCCCAGCATTTT. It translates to CASHRVVAQQPQHF.